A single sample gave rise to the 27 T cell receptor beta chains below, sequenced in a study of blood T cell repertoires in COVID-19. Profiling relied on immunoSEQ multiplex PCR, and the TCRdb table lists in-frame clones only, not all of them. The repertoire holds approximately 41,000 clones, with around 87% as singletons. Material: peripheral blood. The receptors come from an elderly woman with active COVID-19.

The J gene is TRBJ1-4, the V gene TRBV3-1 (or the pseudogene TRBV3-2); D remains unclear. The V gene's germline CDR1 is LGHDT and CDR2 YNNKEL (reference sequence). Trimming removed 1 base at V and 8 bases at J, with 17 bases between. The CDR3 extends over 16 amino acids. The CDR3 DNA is TGTGCCAGCAGCCAAGTGACGGAGGGATATGGAGAAAAACTGTTTTTT. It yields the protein CASSQVTEGYGEKLFF.

In DNA form, the CDR3 reads TGTGCCAGCAGCCAACCGCCGGGAGCCCAGTCGGCACCCCTCCACTTT. The encoded protein is CASSQPPGAQSAPLHF. This chain connects TRBV5-5 to TRBJ1-6; D is unresolved. V was pared by 4 bases and J by 11 bases, with 22 bases between. The CDR3 totals 16 residues. Germline assignment: CDR1 SGHKS and CDR2 YYEKEE (reference sequence).

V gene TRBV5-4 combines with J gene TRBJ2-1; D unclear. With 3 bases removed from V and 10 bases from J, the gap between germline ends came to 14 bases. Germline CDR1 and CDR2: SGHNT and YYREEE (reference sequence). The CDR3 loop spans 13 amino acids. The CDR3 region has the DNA TGTGCCAGCAGCTCCATAGGCCCCAGGGAGCAGTTCTTC. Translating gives CASSSIGPREQFF.

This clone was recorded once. CDR3 protein: CASSHFSGGSYNEQFF. DNA for the CDR3: TGCGCCAGCAGCCACTTTAGCGGTGGTTCCTACAATGAGCAGTTCTTC. The chain is built from TRBV4-1 and TRBJ2-1, with a possible D match to TRBD2 (6 bases). The germline V and J ends were trimmed by 3 bases and 1 base, with 13 bases remaining between them. The germline gives CDR1 MGHRA, CDR2 YSYEKL. The CDR3 spans 16 residues.

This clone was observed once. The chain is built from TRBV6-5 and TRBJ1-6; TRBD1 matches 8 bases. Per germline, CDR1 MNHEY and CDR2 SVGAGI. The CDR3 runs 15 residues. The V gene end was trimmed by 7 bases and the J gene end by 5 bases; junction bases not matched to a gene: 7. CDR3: CASKTGGPNNSPLHF. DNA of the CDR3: TGTGCCAGCAAAACAGGGGGGCCGAATAATTCACCCCTCCACTTT.

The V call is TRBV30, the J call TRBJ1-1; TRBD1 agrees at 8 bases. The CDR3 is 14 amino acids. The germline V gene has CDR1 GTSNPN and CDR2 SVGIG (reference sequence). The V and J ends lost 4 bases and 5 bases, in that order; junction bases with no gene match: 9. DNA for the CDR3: TGTGCCTGGACCCCGACAGGGGCGGGTACTGAAGCTTTCTTT. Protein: CAWTPTGAGTEAFF.

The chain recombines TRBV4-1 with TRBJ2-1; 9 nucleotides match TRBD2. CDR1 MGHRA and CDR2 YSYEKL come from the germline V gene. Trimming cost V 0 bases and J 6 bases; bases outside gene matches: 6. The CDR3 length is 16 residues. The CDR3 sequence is CASSQESGGSTNEQFF. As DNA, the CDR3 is TGCGCCAGCAGCCAAGAGAGCGGGGGGTCTACCAATGAGCAGTTCTTC.

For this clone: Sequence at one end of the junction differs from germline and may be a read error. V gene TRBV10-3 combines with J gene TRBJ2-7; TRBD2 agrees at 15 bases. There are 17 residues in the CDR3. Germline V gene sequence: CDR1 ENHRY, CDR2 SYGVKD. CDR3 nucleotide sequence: TGTGCCATCAGTGAGGCAGGACTAGCGGGGGGGTCCTTCGAGCAGTACTTC. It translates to CAISEAGLAGGSFEQYF.

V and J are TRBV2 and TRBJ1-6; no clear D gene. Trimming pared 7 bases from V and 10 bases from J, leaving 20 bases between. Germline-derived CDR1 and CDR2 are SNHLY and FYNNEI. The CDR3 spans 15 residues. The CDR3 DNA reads TGTGCCAGCACCGCCTCCAGGTTCTCAGGATCACCCCTCCACTTT. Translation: CASTASRFSGSPLHF.

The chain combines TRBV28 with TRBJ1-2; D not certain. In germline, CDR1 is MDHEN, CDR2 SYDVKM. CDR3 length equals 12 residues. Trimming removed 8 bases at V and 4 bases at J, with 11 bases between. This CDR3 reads CASAVLSYGYTF. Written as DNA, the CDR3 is TGTGCCAGCGCGGTCCTCTCCTATGGCTACACCTTC.

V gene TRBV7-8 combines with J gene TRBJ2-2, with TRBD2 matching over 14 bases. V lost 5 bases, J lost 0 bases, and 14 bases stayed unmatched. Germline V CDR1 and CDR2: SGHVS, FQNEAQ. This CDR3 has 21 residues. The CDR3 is CASSQELSGLAGDPNTGELFF. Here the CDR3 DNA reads TGTGCCAGCAGCCAAGAACTTTCGGGACTAGCGGGGGACCCGAACACCGGGGAGCTGTTTTTT.

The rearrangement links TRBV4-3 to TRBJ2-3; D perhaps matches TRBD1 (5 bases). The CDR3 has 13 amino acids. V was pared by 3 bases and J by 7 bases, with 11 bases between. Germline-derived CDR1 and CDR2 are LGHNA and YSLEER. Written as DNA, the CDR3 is TGCGCCAGCAGCCATGGGGCCGCCAATACGCAGTATTTT. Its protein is CASSHGAANTQYF.

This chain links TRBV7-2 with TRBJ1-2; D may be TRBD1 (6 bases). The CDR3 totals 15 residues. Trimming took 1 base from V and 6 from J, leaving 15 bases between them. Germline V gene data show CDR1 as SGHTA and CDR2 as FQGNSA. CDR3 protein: CASSLGRGAPHGYTF. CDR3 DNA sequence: TGTGCCAGCAGCTTAGGGCGGGGGGCCCCTCATGGCTACACCTTC.

The CDR3 DNA is TGTGCCAGCAGTAACCAGGGGGGTGCTGGTGGCTACACCTTC. Translating it yields CASSNQGGAGGYTF. The chain has TRBV2 and TRBJ1-2; 7 bases map to TRBD1. The length of the CDR3 is 14 residues. After removal of 5 bases from V and 7 bases from J, the junction contained 10 bases not matched to a gene. The germline gives CDR1 SNHLY, CDR2 FYNNEI.

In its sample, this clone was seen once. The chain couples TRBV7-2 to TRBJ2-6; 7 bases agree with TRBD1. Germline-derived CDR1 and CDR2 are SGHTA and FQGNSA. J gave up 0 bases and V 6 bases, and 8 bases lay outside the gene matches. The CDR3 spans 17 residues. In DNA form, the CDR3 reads TGTGCCAGCAGTCAACAGGGGCGCCTCTCTGGGGCCAACGTCCTGACTTTC. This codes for CASSQQGRLSGANVLTF.

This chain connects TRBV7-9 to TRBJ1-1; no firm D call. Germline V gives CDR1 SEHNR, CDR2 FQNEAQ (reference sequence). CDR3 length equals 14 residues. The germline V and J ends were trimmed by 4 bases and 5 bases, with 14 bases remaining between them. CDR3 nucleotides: TGTGCCAGCAGCTCACTCGTCGGTGGTACTGAAGCTTTCTTT. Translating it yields CASSSLVGGTEAFF.

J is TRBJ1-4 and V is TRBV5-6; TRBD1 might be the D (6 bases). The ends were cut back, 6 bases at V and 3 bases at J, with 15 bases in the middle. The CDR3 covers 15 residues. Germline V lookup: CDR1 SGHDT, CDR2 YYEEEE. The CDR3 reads CASMAAGDPNEKLFF. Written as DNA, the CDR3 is TGTGCCAGCATGGCCGCAGGGGACCCTAATGAAAAACTGTTTTTT.

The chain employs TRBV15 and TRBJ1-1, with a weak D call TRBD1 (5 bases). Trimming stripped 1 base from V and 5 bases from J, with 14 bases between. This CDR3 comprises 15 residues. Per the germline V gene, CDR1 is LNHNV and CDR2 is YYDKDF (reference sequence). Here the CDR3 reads CATSRAGGGWTEAFF. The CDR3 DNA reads TGTGCCACCAGCAGAGCCGGGGGAGGTTGGACTGAAGCTTTCTTT. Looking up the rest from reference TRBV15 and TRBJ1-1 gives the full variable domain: DAMVIQNPRYQVTQFGKPVTLSCSQTLNHNVMYWYQQKSSQAPKLLFHYYDKDFNNEADTPDNFQSRRPNTSFCFLDIRSPGLGDTAMYLCATSRAGGGWTEAFFGQGTRLTVV.

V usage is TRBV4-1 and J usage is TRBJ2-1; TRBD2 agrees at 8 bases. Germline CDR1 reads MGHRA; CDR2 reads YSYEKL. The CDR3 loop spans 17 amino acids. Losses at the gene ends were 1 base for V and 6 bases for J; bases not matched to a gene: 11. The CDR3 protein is CASSQGLAGLNGNEQFF. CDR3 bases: TGCGCCAGCAGCCAAGGATTAGCGGGGCTCAACGGCAATGAGCAGTTCTTC.

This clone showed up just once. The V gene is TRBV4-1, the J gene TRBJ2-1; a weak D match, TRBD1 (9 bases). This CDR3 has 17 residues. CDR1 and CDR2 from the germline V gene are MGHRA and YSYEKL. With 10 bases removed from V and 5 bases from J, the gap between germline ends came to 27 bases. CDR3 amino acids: CATFDRGWLAGHNEQFF. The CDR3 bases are TGCGCCACCTTCGACAGGGGGTGGCTAGCGGGCCACAATGAGCAGTTCTTC.

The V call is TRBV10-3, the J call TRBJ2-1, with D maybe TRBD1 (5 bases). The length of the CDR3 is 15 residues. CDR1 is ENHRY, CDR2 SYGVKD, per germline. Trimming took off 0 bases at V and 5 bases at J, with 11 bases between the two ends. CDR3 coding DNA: TGTGCCATCAGTGAGTCCCAGGGTTGGGACAATGAGCAGTTCTTC. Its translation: CAISESQGWDNEQFF.

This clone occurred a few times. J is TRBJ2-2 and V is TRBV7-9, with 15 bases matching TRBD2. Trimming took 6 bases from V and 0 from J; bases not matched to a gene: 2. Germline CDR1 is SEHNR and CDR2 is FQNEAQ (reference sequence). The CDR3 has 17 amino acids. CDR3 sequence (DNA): TGTGCCAGCAGGGGACTAGCGGGGGGTACGAACACCGGGGAGCTGTTTTTT. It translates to CASRGLAGGTNTGELFF. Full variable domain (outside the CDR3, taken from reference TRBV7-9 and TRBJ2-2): DTGVSQNPRHKITKRGQNVTFRCDPISEHNRLYWYRQTLGQGPEFLTYFQNEAQLEKSRLLSDRFSAERPKGSFSTLEIQRTEQGDSAMYLCASRGLAGGTNTGELFFGEGSRLTVL.

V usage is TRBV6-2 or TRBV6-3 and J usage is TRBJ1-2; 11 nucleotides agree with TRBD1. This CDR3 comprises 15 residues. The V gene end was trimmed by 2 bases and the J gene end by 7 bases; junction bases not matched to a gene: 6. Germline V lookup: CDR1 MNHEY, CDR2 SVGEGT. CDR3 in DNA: TGTGCCAGCAGTTACGGGACAGGGGGAAGGAGTGGCTACACCTTC. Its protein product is CASSYGTGGRSGYTF.

The CDR3 DNA sequence: TGTGCCAGCAGCTTAGCGGGGATGACTAGCGGCGATACGCAGTATTTT. As protein: CASSLAGMTSGDTQYF. This sequence joins TRBV7-2 and TRBJ2-3, with TRBD2 matching 9 bases. Germline V gene lookup returns CDR1 SGHTA and CDR2 FQGNSA. J lost 6 bases, V lost 0 bases, and 7 bases had no gene match. The CDR3 consists of 16 residues.

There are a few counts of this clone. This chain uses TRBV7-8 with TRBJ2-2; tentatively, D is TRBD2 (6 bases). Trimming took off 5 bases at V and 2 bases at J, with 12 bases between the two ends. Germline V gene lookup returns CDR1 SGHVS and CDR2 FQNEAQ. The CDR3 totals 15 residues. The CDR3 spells CASSQGLLNTGELFF. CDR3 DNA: TGTGCCAGCAGCCAGGGACTTCTAAACACCGGGGAGCTGTTTTTT.

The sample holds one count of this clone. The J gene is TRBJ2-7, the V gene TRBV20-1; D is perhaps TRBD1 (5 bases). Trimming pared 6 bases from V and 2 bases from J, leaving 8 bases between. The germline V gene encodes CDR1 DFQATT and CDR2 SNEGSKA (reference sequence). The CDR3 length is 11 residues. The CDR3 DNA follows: TGCAGTGCCAGGGCAGCCTACGAGCAGTACTTC. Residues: CSARAAYEQYF.

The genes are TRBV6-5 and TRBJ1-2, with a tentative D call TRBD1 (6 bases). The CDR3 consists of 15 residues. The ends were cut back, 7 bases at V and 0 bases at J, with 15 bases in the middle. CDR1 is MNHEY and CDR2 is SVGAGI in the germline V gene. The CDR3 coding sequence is TGTGCCAGCACCATAAGGGAGGGGGCTAACTATGGCTACACCTTC. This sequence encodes CASTIREGANYGYTF.